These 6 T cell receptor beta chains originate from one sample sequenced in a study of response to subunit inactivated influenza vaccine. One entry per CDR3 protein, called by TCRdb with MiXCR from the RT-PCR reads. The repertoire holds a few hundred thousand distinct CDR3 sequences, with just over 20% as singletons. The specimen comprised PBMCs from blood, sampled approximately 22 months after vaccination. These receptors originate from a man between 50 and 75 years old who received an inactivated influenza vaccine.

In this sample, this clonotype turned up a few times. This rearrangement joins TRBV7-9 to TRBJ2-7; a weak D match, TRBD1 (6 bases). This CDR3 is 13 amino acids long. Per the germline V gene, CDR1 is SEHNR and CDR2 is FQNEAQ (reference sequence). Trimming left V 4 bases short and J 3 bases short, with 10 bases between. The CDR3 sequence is CASSSGHYYEQYF. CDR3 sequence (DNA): TGTGCCAGCAGCTCGGGACACTACTACGAGCAGTACTTC.

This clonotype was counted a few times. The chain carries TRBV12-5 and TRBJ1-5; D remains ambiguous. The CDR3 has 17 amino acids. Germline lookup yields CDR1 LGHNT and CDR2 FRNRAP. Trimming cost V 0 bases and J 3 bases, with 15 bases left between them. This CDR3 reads CASGLVGMPNYNQPQHF. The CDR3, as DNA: TGTGCTAGTGGTTTGGTAGGTATGCCTAATTACAATCAGCCCCAGCATTTT.

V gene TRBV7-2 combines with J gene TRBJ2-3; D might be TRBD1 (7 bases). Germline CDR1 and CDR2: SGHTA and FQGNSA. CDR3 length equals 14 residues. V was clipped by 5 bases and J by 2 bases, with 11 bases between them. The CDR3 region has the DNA TGTGCCAGCAGCAAGGAGGGGGCCACAGATACGCAGTATTTT. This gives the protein CASSKEGATDTQYF. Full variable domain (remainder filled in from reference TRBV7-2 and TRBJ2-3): GAGVSQSPSNKVTEKGKDVELRCDPISGHTALYWYRQSLGQGLEFLIYFQGNSAPDKSGLPSDRFSAERTGGSVSTLTIQRTQQEDSAVYLCASSKEGATDTQYFGPGTRLTVL.

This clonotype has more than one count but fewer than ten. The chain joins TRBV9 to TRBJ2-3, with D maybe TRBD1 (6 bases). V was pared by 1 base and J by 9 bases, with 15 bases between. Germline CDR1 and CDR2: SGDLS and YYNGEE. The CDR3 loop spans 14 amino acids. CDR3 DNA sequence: TGTGCCAGCAGCGTAAGATACAGGGACGGGACGCAGTATTTT. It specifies CASSVRYRDGTQYF.

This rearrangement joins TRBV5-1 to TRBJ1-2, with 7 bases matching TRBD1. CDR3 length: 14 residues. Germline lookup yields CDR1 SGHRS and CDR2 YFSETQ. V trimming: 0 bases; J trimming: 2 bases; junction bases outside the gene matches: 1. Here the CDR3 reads CASSLEGQNYGYTF. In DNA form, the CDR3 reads TGCGCCAGCAGCTTGGAGGGACAGAACTATGGCTACACCTTC. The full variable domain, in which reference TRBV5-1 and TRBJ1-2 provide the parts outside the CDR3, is KAGVTQTPRYLIKTRGQQVTLSCSPISGHRSVSWYQQTPGQGLQFLFEYFSETQRNKGNFPGRFSGRQFSNSRSEMNVSTLELGDSALYLCASSLEGQNYGYTFGSGTRLTVV.

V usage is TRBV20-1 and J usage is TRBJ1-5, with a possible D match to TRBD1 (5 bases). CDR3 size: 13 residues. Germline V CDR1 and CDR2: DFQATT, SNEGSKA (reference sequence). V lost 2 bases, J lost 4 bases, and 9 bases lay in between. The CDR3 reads CSARRQGNQPQHF. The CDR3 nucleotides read TGCAGTGCTAGAAGGCAGGGAAATCAGCCCCAGCATTTT.